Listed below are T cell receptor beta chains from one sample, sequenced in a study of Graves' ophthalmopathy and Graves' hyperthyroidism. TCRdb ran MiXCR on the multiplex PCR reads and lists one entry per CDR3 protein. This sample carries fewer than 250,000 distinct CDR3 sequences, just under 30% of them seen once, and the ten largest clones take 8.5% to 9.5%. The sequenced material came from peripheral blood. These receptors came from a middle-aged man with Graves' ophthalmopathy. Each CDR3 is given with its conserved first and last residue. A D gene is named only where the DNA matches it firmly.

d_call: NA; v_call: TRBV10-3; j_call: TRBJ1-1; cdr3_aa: CAISGREPNTEAFF
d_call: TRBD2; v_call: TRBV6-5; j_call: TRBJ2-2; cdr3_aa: CAVGLAEANTGELFF
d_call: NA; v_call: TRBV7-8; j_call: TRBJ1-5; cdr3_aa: CASSAMGGGRQPQHF
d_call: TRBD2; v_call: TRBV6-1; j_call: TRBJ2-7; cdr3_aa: CASNLGLALGEQYF
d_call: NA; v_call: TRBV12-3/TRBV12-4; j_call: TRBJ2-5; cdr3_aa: CASSSDLRQNALLQETQYF
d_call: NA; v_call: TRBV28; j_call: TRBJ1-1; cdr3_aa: CASSLRTENTEAFF
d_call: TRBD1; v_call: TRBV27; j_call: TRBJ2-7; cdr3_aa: CASSFRQGPPYEQYF
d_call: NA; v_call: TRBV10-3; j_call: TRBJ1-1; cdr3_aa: CAISESGSQAEAFF
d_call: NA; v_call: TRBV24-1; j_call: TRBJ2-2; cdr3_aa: CATSSTGELFF
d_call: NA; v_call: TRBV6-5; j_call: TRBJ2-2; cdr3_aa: CASRRVVDTGELFF